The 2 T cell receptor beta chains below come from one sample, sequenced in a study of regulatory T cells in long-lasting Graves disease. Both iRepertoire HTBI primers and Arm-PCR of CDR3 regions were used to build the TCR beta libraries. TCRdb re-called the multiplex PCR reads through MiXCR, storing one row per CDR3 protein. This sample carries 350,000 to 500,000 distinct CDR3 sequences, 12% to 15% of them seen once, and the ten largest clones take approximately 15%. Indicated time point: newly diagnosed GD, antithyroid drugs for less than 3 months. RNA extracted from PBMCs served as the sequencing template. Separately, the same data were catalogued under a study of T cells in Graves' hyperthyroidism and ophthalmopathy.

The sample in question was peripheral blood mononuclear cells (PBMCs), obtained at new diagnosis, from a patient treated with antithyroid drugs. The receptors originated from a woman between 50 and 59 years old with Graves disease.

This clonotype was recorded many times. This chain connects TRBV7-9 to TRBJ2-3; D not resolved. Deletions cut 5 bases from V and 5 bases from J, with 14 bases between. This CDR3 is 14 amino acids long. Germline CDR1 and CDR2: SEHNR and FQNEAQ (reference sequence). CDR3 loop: CASSPPSVLDTQYF. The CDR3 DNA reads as TGTGCCAGCAGCCCCCCGTCGGTTTTAGATACGCAGTATTTT.

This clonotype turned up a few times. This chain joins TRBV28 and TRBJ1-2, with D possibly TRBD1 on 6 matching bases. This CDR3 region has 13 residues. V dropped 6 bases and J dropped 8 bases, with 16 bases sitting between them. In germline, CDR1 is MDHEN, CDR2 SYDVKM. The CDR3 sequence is CASRLQGEGGYTF. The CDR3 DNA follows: TGTGCCAGCAGGTTACAGGGTGAAGGGGGCTACACCTTC.